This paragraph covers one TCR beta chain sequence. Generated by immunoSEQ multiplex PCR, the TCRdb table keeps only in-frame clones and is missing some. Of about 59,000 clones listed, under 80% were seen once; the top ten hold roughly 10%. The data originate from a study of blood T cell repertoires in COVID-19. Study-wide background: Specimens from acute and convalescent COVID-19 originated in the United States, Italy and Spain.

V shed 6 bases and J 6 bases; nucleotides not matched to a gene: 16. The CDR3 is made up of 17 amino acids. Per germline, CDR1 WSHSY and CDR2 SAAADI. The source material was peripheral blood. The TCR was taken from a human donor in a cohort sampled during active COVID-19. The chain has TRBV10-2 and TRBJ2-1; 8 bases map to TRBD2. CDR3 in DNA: TGCGCCAGCAGGAGGGGGATCGCGGTAGCGGGAACCAATGAGCAGTTCTTC. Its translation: CASRRGIAVAGTNEQFF.